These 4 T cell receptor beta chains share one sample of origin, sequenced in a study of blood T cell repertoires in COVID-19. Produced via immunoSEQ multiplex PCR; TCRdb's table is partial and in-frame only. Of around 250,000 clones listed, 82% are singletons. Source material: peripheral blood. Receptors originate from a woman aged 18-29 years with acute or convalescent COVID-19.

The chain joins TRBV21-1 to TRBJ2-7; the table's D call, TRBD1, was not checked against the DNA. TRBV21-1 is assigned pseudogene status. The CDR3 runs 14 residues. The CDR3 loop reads CASSKVDSLNEQYF. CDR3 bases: TGTGCCAGCAGCAAAGTGGACAGCCTTAACGAGCAGTACTTC.

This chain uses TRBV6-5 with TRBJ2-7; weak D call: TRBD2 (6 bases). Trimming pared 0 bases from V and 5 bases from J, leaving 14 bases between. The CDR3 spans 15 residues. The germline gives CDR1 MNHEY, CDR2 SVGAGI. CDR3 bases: TGTGCCAGCAGTTACTCGGCCGTGCGGGGAGACGAGCAGTACTTC. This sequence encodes CASSYSAVRGDEQYF.

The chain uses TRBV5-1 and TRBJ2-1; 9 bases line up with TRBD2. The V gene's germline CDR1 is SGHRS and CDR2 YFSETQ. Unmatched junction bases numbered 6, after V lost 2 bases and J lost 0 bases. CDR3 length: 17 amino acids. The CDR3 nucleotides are TGCGCCAGCAGCTTTTCCCCACTAGCGGGCTCCTACAATGAGCAGTTCTTC. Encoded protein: CASSFSPLAGSYNEQFF.

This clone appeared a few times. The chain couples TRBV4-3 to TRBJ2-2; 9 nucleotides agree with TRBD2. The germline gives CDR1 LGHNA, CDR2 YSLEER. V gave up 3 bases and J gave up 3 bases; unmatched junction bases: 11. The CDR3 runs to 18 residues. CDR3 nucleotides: TGCGCCAGCAGCCAGCTAAGAATTAGCGGGAGAGACACCGGGGAGCTGTTTTTT. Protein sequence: CASSQLRISGRDTGELFF.